Shown below are 18 T cell receptor beta chains from a single sample sequenced in a study of blood T cell repertoires in COVID-19 (dated by TCRdb to about 2020). Library preparation was by the immunoSEQ multiplex PCR assay. This is the immuneACCESS table as TCRdb keeps it, with only in-frame sequences that have V and J called. A part of the clones is gone; compared with another copy, unresolved V genes explain less than half, and the rest is unexplained. This sample holds around 250,000 clones; roughly four fifths were observed only once. The top ten constitute roughly 4% of the sample. The sequenced material came from PBMCs or T cells enriched from blood (not recorded which). Receptors were obtained from a man aged 25 to 45 with acute COVID-19.

The rearrangement uses TRBV7-2 and TRBJ1-1, with TRBD1 matching over 8 bases. Germline-derived CDR1 and CDR2 are SGHTA and FQGNSA. The V gene end was trimmed by 5 bases and the J gene end by 1 base; junction bases not matched to a gene: 0. The length of the CDR3 is 13 residues. The CDR3 bases are TGTGCCAGCAGCCAGGGGGCGAACACTGAAGCTTTCTTT. Its protein product is CASSQGANTEAFF.

This clone was found once. This chain uses TRBV5-6 with TRBJ1-2; TRBD1 matches at 11 bases. V shed 0 bases, J shed 8 bases, and the junction held 6 bases outside the gene matches. The CDR3 loop spans 15 amino acids. Germline assignment: CDR1 SGHDT and CDR2 YYEEEE. The CDR3 nucleotides are TGTGCCAGCAGCTTGGTTGGACAGGGGGCGCAGGGCTACACCTTC. Protein sequence: CASSLVGQGAQGYTF.

The chain has TRBV28 and TRBJ2-3, with D maybe TRBD2 (6 bases). Trimming shortened V by 8 bases and J by 0 bases, and 30 bases separated the two germline ends. Germline V gene data show CDR1 as MDHEN and CDR2 as SYDVKM. The CDR3 loop spans 20 amino acids. DNA for the CDR3: TGTGCCAGCGGCTTTCCAGACATAGCGATCCAACGGGGGAGCACAGATACGCAGTATTTT. Translating gives CASGFPDIAIQRGSTDTQYF.

The chain links TRBV29-1 to TRBJ2-5, with 9 bases fitting TRBD2. Germline CDR1 is SQVTM and CDR2 is ANQGSEA. V was clipped by 5 bases and J by 4 bases; unmatched bases: 2. CDR3 length: 12 residues. The CDR3 region has the DNA TGCAGCGTTAGTAGCGGGGGAGAGACCCAGTACTTC. This encodes CSVSSGGETQYF.

This clone turned up a few times. V is TRBV5-6 and J is TRBJ2-5, with 13 bases that match TRBD2. Trimming removed 0 bases from V and 6 bases from J; junction bases left unmatched: 5. In germline, CDR1 is SGHDT, CDR2 YYEEEE. The CDR3 extends over 16 amino acids. CDR3 amino acids: CASSLGLAGGGKTQYF. The CDR3 nucleotides read TGTGCCAGCAGCTTGGGACTAGCGGGGGGAGGGAAGACCCAGTACTTC.

The chain recombines TRBV6-1 with TRBJ2-1; TRBD2 agrees at 10 bases. V trimming: 4 bases; J trimming: 0 bases; junction bases outside the gene matches: 9. There are 18 residues in the CDR3. CDR1 MNHNS and CDR2 SASEGT come from the germline V gene. CDR3 region: CASSGQAGGYSSYNEQFF. Written as DNA, the CDR3 is TGTGCCAGCAGTGGGCAAGCGGGGGGGTATAGCTCCTACAATGAGCAGTTCTTC.

The chain recombines TRBV18 with TRBJ2-2, with 7 nucleotides matching TRBD1. The CDR3 is 15 residues long. Germline V gives CDR1 KGHSH, CDR2 LQKENI. Germline trimming cut 5 bases from V and 4 bases from J; bases unmatched to any gene: 7. The chain's CDR3 is CASSADRAPTGELFF. The CDR3 nucleotides are TGTGCCAGCTCAGCTGACAGGGCCCCCACCGGGGAGCTGTTTTTT.

The genes are TRBV4-2 and TRBJ1-2; D is possibly TRBD1 (5 bases). Trimming pared 0 bases from V and 4 bases from J, leaving 12 bases between. The CDR3 spans 15 residues. Germline V gene lookup returns CDR1 LGHNA and CDR2 YNFKEQ. This CDR3 reads CASSQDGGEGYGYTF. For the CDR3, the DNA is TGTGCCAGCAGCCAAGATGGGGGGGAGGGCTATGGCTACACCTTC.

This chain uses TRBV7-9 with TRBJ1-5; D is ambiguous. This CDR3 has 14 amino acids. Trimming left V 3 bases short and J 7 bases short, with 13 bases between. The germline CDR1 and CDR2 sequences are SEHNR and FQNEAQ (reference sequence). The CDR3 loop is CASSLGSGSQPQHF. Here the CDR3 DNA reads TGTGCCAGCAGCTTGGGTTCAGGCAGCCAGCCCCAGCATTTT.

This sequence joins TRBV27 and TRBJ2-7; TRBD1 agrees at 7 bases. Germline V CDR1 and CDR2: MNHEY, SMNVEV (reference sequence). Trimming cost V 4 bases and J 6 bases; bases outside gene matches: 3. This CDR3 is built from 12 residues. CDR3 coding DNA: TGTGCCAGCAGTTCAAGGACAGGCGAGCAGTACGTC. Translated, it gives CASSSRTGEQYV.

The V and J genes are TRBV12-5 and TRBJ2-2; 7 bases line up with TRBD1. The germline V gene has CDR1 LGHNT and CDR2 FRNRAP. The CDR3 has 15 amino acids. V trimming: 6 bases; J trimming: 2 bases; junction bases outside the gene matches: 6. CDR3 in amino acids: CASGKQGINTGELFF. CDR3 bases: TGTGCTAGTGGGAAACAGGGGATCAACACCGGGGAGCTGTTTTTT.

This clone is a singleton in its sample. The V gene is TRBV28, the J gene TRBJ1-3; 7 bases are a match to TRBD1. The CDR3 is 15 residues long. Looked up from germline, CDR1 is MDHEN and CDR2 is SYDVKM. V was clipped by 7 bases and J by 4 bases; unmatched bases: 10. The DNA of the CDR3 is TGTGCCAGCAACCATCGACAGGGTTCCGGAAACACCATATATTTT. Protein: CASNHRQGSGNTIYF.

The chain has TRBV27 and TRBJ2-5, with a weak D call TRBD2 (5 bases). The V and J ends lost 10 bases and 13 bases respectively, with 19 bases between them. Germline CDR1 and CDR2: MNHEY and SMNVEV (reference sequence). The CDR3 extends over 11 amino acids. CDR3 residues: CATRGRGGLYF. The CDR3, as DNA: TGTGCCACCCGGGGAAGAGGCGGGCTGTACTTC.

This rearrangement joins TRBV25-1 to TRBJ1-6; D call uncertain. This CDR3 has 14 residues. V shed 5 bases and J shed 6 bases, with 11 bases lying between them. Germline values: CDR1 MGHDK, CDR2 SYGVNS. The CDR3, as DNA: TGTGCCAGCAGTCCGGGAGGGAGTAATTCACCCCTCCACTTT. Translation gives CASSPGGSNSPLHF.

The chain uses TRBV14 and TRBJ2-3, with TRBD2 as a possible D gene (6 bases). The germline V gene encodes CDR1 SGHDN and CDR2 FVKESK. Between the trimmed V and J ends, which lost 6 bases and 9 bases, there was a span of 16 bases. This CDR3 spans 13 amino acids. CDR3: CASSPTQGGTQYF. The CDR3 DNA follows: TGTGCCAGCAGTCCGACGCAAGGAGGGACGCAGTATTTT. The full variable domain, in which reference TRBV14 and TRBJ2-3 provide the parts outside the CDR3, is EAGVTQFPSHSVIEKGQTVTLRCDPISGHDNLYWYRRVMGKEIKFLLHFVKESKQDESGMPNNRFLAERTGGTYSTLKVQPAELEDSGVYFCASSPTQGGTQYFGPGTRLTVL.

This chain joins TRBV6-5 and TRBJ2-3; perhaps TRBD2 as D (5 bases). V lost 5 bases to trimming and J lost 0 bases, with 9 bases between them. This CDR3 spans 14 amino acids. Germline CDR1 MNHEY, CDR2 SVGAGI. CDR3 nucleotides: TGTGCCAGCAGTCCTCGGACTAGCACAGATACGCAGTATTTT. Its translation is CASSPRTSTDTQYF.

V usage is TRBV27 and J usage is TRBJ2-3; 8 bases are shared with TRBD1. Trimming removed 3 bases from V and 6 bases from J; junction bases left unmatched: 8. The CDR3 length is 15 residues. Germline V CDR1 and CDR2: MNHEY, SMNVEV (reference sequence). The CDR3 DNA follows: TGTGCCAGCAGTTTTTCAGGGGGCGCAGGTGATACGCAGTATTTT. Its protein is CASSFSGGAGDTQYF.

The V call is TRBV6-4, the J call TRBJ2-5; 12 bases match TRBD2. This CDR3 region has 14 residues. The V segment lost 3 bases and the J segment 4 bases; nucleotides outside the gene matches: 0. The germline gives CDR1 MRHNA, CDR2 SNTAGT. The CDR3 is CASSETSGGETQYF. The DNA for the CDR3 is TGTGCCAGCAGTGAGACTAGCGGGGGAGAGACCCAGTACTTC.